The present TCR beta chain was sequenced within a study of blood T cells in healthy people across ages. Study results and limitations: A roughly linear age-dependent decrease characterized TCR beta diversity per million T cells.

With a J-beta primer mix and a sample-barcoded 5' primer, a second PCR ran about 7 to 11 cycles. Each cDNA molecule carried a tag from a template-switch adaptor that contained 12 random nucleotides. TCRdb reprocessed the 5' RACE reads with MiXCR, giving one entry per CDR3 protein. Of about 730,000 distinct CDR3 sequences in the sample, 40% to 45% were seen once. Trimming left V 3 bases short and J 4 bases short, with 3 bases between. The CDR3 spans 11 residues. Germline CDR1 and CDR2: SGDLS and YYNGEE. This clonotype showed up just a few times. The antigen remains undetermined. Donor samples were obtained from healthy Caucasian individuals from Russia, aged 6 to 90. Each sample yielded at least 6 million isolated PBMCs.

The source material was blood. This TCR was sampled from a woman aged 55 to 70 in good health. The chain carries TRBV9 and TRBJ2-3; D is uncertain. CDR3 bases: TGTGCCAGCAGCGCCTCAGATACGCAGTATTTT. It encodes CASSASDTQYF.